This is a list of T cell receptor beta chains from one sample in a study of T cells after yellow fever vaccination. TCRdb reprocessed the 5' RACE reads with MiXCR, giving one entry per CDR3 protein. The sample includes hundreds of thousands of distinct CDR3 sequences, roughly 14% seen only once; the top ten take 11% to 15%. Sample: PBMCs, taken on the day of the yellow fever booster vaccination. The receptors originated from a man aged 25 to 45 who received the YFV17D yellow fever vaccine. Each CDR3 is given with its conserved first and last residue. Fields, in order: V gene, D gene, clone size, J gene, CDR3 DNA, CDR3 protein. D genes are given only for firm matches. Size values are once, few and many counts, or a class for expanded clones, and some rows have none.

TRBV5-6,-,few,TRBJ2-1,TGTGCCAGCAGCTTGGGGCTAGCGAATGAGAATGAGCAGTTCTTC,CASSLGLANENEQFF
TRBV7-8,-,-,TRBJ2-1,TGTGCCAGCAGCATCCGAACAGGGAGTGAGCAGTTCTTC,CASSIRTGSEQFF
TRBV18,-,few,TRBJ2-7,TGTGCCAGCTCACCACCGACGACAGACTACGAGCAGTACTTC,CASSPPTTDYEQYF
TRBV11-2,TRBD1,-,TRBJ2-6,TGTGCCAGCAGCCCCGGGACAGTTACCGGGGCTGGGGCCAACGTCCTGACTTTC,CASSPGTVTGAGANVLTF
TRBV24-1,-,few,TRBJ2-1,TGTGCCACCAGTGATCCTCGGGACAAGGCTGAGCAGTTCTTC,CATSDPRDKAEQFF
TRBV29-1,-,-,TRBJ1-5,TGCAGCGTGCTGGGGGGGAATAGCAATCAGCCCCAGCATTTT,CSVLGGNSNQPQHF
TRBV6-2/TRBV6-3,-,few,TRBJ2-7,TGTGCCAGCAGGAAGCCCGGGGACATCCACGAGCAGTACTTC,CASRKPGDIHEQYF
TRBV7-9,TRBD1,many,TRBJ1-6,TGTGCCAGCAGCGAACAGGGACAGAACCCTAATTCACCCCTCCACTTT,CASSEQGQNPNSPLHF
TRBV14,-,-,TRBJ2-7,TGTGCCAGCAGCCAAGTAGGGTCAGGGTACGAGCAGTACTTC,CASSQVGSGYEQYF
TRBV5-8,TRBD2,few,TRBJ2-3,TGTGCCAGCAGCCAGACTAGCGCAGATACGCAGTATTTT,CASSQTSADTQYF
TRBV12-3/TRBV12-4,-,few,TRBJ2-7,TGTGCCAGCAGTTTCACAGGAGGAACACGAGAGCAGTACTTC,CASSFTGGTREQYF
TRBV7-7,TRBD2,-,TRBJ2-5,TGTGCTAGCTCTCCTCCGGGTCGGGGAGGGGAGACCCAGTACTTC,CASSPPGRGGETQYF
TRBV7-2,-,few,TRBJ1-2,TGTGCCAGCAGCATAGAGGCAGGGGAGGGCTATGGCTACACCTTC,CASSIEAGEGYGYTF
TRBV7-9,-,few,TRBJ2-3,TGTGCCAGCTCTTCCCCTCGGGGCACAGATACGCAGTATTTT,CASSSPRGTDTQYF
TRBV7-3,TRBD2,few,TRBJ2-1,TGTGCCAGCAGCTTTAGCGGGAGAAGGGTTGATGAGCAGTTCTTC,CASSFSGRRVDEQFF
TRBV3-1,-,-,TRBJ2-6,TGTGCCAGCAGCCTAATAGGGGGGCATTCTGGGGCCAACGTCCTGACTTTC,CASSLIGGHSGANVLTF
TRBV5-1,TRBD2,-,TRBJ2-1,TGCGCCAGCAGCCACACTAGCGGAGAGCAGTTCTTC,CASSHTSGEQFF
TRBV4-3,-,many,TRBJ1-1,TGTGCCAGCAGCCAAGGGGGGCGCACTGAAGCTTTCTTT,CASSQGGRTEAFF
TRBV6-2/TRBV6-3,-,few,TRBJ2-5,TGTGCCAGCAGTTACTCGAATGAAGTGGGTTATTGGACCCAGTACTTC,CASSYSNEVGYWTQYF
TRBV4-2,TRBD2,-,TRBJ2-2,TGTGCCAGCAGCCAGGGGGAGGGGCGCTTTACCGGGGAGCTGTTTTTT,CASSQGEGRFTGELFF
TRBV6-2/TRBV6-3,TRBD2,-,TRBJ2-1,TGTGCCAGCAGTAAGCCCGGGACTAGGACCAATGAGCAGTTCTTC,CASSKPGTRTNEQFF
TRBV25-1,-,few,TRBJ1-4,TGTGCCAGCAGTGAGGACACCTTTAATGAAAAACTGTTTTTT,CASSEDTFNEKLFF
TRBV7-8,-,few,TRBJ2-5,TGTGCCAGCAGCTTCGAGTACCAAGAGACCCAGTACTTC,CASSFEYQETQYF
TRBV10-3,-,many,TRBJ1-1,TGTGCCATCACCCGGGAAGGGTCGGGCACTGAAGCTTTCTTT,CAITREGSGTEAFF
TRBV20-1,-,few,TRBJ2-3,TGCAGTGTTATAAGTCGGCCGACGAGCACAGATACGCAGTATTTT,CSVISRPTSTDTQYF
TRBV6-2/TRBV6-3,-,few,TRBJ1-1,TGTGCCAGCAGCCTACTGACAGGAGGCTCTGAAGCTTTCTTT,CASSLLTGGSEAFF
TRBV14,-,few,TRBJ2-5,TGTGCCAGCAGCCATCGGACTCGGCTAGGGAACCAAGAGACCCAGTACTTC,CASSHRTRLGNQETQYF
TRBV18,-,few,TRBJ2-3,TGTGCCAGCTCACCCCGGATGTTACAGAACACAGATACGCAGTATTTT,CASSPRMLQNTDTQYF
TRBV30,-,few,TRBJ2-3,TGTGCCTGGAGTGTTGGCCTGGATTTCACAGATACGCAGTATTTT,CAWSVGLDFTDTQYF
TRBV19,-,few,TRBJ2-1,TGTGCCAGTAGTATAGATGGGGGACTCTCCTACAATGAGCAGTTCTTC,CASSIDGGLSYNEQFF
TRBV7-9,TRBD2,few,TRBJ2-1,TGTGCCAGCAGCAGAACTCGGACTAGCGGACAGTACAATGAGCAGTTCTTC,CASSRTRTSGQYNEQFF
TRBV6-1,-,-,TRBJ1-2,TGTGCCAGCAGTCCTACAGGCATAACTGAAGGCTACACCTTC,CASSPTGITEGYTF
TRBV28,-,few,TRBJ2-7,TGTGCCAGCAGTTTAAATTGGTCTGCCTACGAGCAGTACTTC,CASSLNWSAYEQYF
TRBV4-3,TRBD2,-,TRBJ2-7,TGCGCCAGCAGCCAAGCTCCCGCTACTAGCGGGGGGGGGGAGCAGTACTTC,CASSQAPATSGGGEQYF